This T cell receptor beta chain was identified during a study of T cell responses to AZD1222 COVID-19 vaccine. A word on this clone: Antigen specificity is unknown. A read error may account for a junction end that differs from germline.

General study results and limits: Reports say nearly half of spike-specific TCRs go after unmutated variant regions.

Germline V CDR1 and CDR2: SSHAT, FNYEAQ (reference sequence). The CDR3 contains 15 residues. The table came from immunoSEQ multiplex PCR; TCRdb's copy has only in-frame clones and leaves some out. The table includes about 130,000 clones, 89% detected once. The chain links TRBV7-7 to TRBJ2-5; 8 nucleotides agree with TRBD2. The TCR comes from an adult who received the AZD1222 COVID-19 vaccine. Sequencing was performed on peripheral blood, taken 28 days after the second AZD1222 dose. CDR3 DNA: TGTGCTAGCAGCACCGAGCGGGGGAGCCCTCTAACCCAGTACTTC. It codes for CASSTERGSPLTQYF.